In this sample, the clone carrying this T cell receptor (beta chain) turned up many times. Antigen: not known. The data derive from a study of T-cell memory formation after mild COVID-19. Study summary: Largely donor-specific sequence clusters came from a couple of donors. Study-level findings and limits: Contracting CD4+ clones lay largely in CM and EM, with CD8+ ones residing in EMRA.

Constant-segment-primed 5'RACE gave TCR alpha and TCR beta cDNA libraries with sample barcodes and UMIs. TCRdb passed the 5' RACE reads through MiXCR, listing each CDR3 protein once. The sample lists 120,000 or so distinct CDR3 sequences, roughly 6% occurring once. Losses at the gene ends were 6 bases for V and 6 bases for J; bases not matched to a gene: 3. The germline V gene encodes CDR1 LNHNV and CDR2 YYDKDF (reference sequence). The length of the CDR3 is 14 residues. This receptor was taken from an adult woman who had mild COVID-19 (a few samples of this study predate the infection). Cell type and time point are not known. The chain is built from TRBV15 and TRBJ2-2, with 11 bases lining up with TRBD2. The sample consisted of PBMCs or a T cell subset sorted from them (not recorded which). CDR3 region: CATREGLAAGELFF. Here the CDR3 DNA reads TGTGCCACCAGGGAGGGACTAGCGGCCGGGGAGCTGTTTTTT.